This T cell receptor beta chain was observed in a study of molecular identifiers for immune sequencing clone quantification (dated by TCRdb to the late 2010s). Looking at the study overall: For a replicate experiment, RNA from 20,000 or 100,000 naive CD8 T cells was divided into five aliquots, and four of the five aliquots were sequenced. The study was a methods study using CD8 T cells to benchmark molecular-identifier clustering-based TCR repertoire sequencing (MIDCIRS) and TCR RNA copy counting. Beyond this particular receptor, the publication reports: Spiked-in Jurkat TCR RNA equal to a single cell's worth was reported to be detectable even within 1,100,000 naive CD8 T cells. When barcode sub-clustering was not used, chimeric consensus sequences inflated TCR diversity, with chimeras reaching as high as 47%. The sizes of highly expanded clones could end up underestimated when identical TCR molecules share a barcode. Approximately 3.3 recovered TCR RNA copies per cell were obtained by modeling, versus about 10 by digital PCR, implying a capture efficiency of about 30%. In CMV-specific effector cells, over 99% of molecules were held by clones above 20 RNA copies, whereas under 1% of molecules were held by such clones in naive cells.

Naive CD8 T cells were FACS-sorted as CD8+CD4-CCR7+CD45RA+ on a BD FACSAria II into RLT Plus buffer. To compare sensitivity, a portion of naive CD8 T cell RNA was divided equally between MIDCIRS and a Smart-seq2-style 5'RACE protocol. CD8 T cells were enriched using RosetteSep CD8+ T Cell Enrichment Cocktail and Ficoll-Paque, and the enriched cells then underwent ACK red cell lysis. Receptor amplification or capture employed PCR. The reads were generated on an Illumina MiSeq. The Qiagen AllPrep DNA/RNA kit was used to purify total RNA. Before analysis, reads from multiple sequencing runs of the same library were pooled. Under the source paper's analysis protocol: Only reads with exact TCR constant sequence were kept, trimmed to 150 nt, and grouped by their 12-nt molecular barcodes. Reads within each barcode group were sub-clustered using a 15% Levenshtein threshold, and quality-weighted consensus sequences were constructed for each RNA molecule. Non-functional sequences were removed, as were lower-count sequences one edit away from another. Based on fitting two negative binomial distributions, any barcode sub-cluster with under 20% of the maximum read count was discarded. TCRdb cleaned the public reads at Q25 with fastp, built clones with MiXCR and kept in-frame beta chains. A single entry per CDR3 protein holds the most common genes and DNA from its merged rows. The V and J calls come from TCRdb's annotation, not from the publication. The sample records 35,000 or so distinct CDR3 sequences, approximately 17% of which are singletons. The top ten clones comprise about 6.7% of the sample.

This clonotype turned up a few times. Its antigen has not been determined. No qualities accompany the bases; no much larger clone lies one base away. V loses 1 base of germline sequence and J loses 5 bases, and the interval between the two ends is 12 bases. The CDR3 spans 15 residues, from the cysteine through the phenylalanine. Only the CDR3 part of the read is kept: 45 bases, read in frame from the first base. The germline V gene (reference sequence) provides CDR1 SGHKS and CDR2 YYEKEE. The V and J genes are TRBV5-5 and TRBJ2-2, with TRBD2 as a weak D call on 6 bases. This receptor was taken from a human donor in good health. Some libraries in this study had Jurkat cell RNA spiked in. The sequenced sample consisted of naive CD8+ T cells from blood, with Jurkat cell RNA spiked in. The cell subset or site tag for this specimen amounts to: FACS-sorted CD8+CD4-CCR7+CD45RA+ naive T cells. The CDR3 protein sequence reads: CASSLRSGATGELFF. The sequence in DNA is TGTGCCAGCAGCTTGAGGTCGGGAGCTACCGGGGAGCTGTTTTTT.